This TCR beta chain came from a study of molecular identifiers for immune sequencing clone quantification. It was with previously described methods and listed TCR primers that bulk TCR libraries were made. TCRdb reprocessed the PCR reads with MiXCR, giving one entry per CDR3 protein. In the table there are over 50,000 distinct CDR3 sequences, 36% of which are singletons. Libraries used roughly 18,000 to 1,000,000 sorted naive CD8 T cells and 10%, 30% or 50% RNA input. Many counts were recorded for this clonotype. The antigen is not known. General study points: Clones above 20 RNA copies contained over 97% of effector molecules but under 1% of naive ones. Spike-in Jurkat TCR RNA from a single cell reportedly registered among about a million naive cells.

Looked up from germline, CDR1 is DFQATT and CDR2 is SNEGSKA (reference sequence). The CDR3 loop spans 12 amino acids. The V and J ends lost 6 bases and 3 bases respectively, with 12 bases between them. The V and J genes are TRBV20-1 and TRBJ2-7; no clear D. The TCR was taken from a human donor in good health. Some libraries in this study had Jurkat cell RNA spiked in. Sequencing was performed on naive CD8+ T cells from blood, with Jurkat cell RNA spiked in. The subset denotes: FACS-sorted CD8+CD4-CCR7+CD45RA+ naive T cells. CDR3 in DNA: TGCAGTGCAACCCGCGGAAGCTACGAGCAGTACTTC. It is translated as CSATRGSYEQYF.